This T cell receptor beta chain emerged from a study of spatial heterogeneity in lung cancer. Looked up from germline, CDR1 is SEHNR and CDR2 is FQNEAQ (reference sequence). Trimming removed 5 bases from V and 0 bases from J, with 10 bases in between. The CDR3 is 14 amino acids. To note about this clonotype: Its matching antigen is unknown.

Study-wide points: Circulating ubiquitous expanded tumor TCRs were observed more frequently at resection than at follow-up.

Time point meaning: sample taken at primary tumor resection. Frozen PBMC, nontumor lung or tumor provided whole RNA, which was sequenced unsorted. TCRdb independently ran MiXCR on the 5' RACE reads; one entry per CDR3 protein. The data contain about 82,000 distinct CDR3 sequences, 10% to 15% of them singletons. The receptor comes from a male donor with early-stage non-small cell lung cancer. The V gene is TRBV7-9, the J gene TRBJ1-1; no clear D gene. Sequenced here: PBMCs, sampled at surgery. Here the CDR3 reads CASSPRDLNTEAFF. DNA of the CDR3: TGTGCCAGCAGCCCTCGAGATTTGAACACTGAAGCTTTCTTT.